These 10 T cell receptor beta chains came from one sample sequenced in a study of identical twins. TCRdb reprocessed the 5' RACE reads via MiXCR and lists one record per CDR3 protein. The sample has 250,000 or so distinct CDR3 sequences, roughly 7% seen once; the top ten hold about 3.6%. The sample was also linked to a second study, of yellow fever vaccine responses in identical twins.

The sample was memory (CD45RO+) T cells sorted from blood. The receptors were sampled from a woman between 18 and 29 years old in good health.

This clonotype was seen at least ten times. The gene calls are TRBV12-3 or TRBV12-4 and TRBJ2-1; the match to TRBD2 covers 9 bases. The trim removed 5 bases at V and 7 bases at J, leaving 9 bases unmatched. The length of the CDR3 is 15 residues. The CDR3 loop is CASSPLAGGWNEQFF. For the CDR3, the DNA is TGTGCCAGCAGTCCTCTCGCGGGAGGGTGGAATGAGCAGTTCTTC.

Only a few counts were recorded for this clonotype. The chain uses TRBV11-1 and TRBJ2-1; perhaps TRBD1 as D (5 bases). The CDR3 totals 13 residues. Between the trimmed V and J ends, which lost 2 bases and 13 bases, there was a span of 15 bases. Germline V gene data show CDR1 as SGHAT and CDR2 as FQDESV (reference sequence). The CDR3 region has the DNA TGTGCCAGCAGCTTAATTCAGGGTAGGGTTCAGTTCTTC. This codes for CASSLIQGRVQFF. The whole variable domain, filled in from reference TRBV11-1 and TRBJ2-1, reads EAEVAQSPRYKITEKSQAVAFWCDPISGHATLYWYRQILGQGPELLVQFQDESVVDDSQLPKDRFSAERLKGVDSTLKIQPAELGDSAMYLCASSLIQGRVQFFGPGTRLTVL.

CDR3 nucleotides: TGCAGTGCTAAGGGGACAGGGCTGTCCGAGCAGTACTTC. This gives the protein CSAKGTGLSEQYF. This chain uses TRBV20-1 with TRBJ2-7; TRBD1 matches 9 bases. The CDR3 is made up of 13 amino acids. Per germline, CDR1 DFQATT and CDR2 SNEGSKA (reference sequence). The V and J ends lost 4 bases and 6 bases, in that order; junction bases with no gene match: 7.

This clonotype was counted between two and nine times. The V and J genes are TRBV28 and TRBJ1-3; D might be TRBD1 (5 bases). Germline V lookup: CDR1 MDHEN, CDR2 SYDVKM. V dropped 3 bases and J dropped 6 bases, with 6 bases sitting between them. The CDR3 covers 12 residues. CDR3 DNA sequence: TGTGCCAGCAGTTTGGACAAAAACACCATATATTTT. Translating it yields CASSLDKNTIYF.

The CDR3 coding sequence is TGTGCCAGCAGCAATACAGGGGGTTCCTACAATGAGCAGTTCTTC. It is translated as CASSNTGGSYNEQFF. The chain combines TRBV12-3 or TRBV12-4 with TRBJ2-1; 8 bases are a match to TRBD1. This CDR3 comprises 15 residues. Losses at the gene ends were 6 bases for V and 1 base for J; bases not matched to a gene: 5.

This clonotype turned up a few times. The chain employs TRBV5-1 and TRBJ1-1; tentative D call: TRBD1 (5 bases). Germline V lookup: CDR1 SGHRS, CDR2 YFSETQ. V lost 5 bases to trimming and J lost 4 bases, with 12 bases between them. CDR3 length: 13 residues. The CDR3 protein is CASSSGTITEAFF. In nucleotides, the CDR3 is TGCGCCAGCAGTTCCGGGACGATCACTGAAGCTTTCTTT.

This clonotype came up a few times. The V and J genes are TRBV21-1 and TRBJ2-7. TRBV21-1 is a documented pseudogene. The CDR3 is 15 amino acids. CDR3 bases: TGTGCCAGCAGCAAAGGAGGGTTGGAGCTCTACGAGCAGTACTTC. Translation gives CASSKGGLELYEQYF.

This sequence joins TRBV2 and TRBJ2-7; D uncertain. CDR1 and CDR2 (germline): SNHLY, FYNNEI. The CDR3 loop spans 14 amino acids. V lost 1 base and J lost 4, with 11 bases in between. This CDR3 is CASSEVYMGYEQYF. The CDR3 DNA sequence: TGTGCCAGCAGTGAAGTCTATATGGGATACGAGCAGTACTTC.

V usage is TRBV24-1 and J usage is TRBJ2-1; D assignment may be TRBD1 or TRBD2 (5 bases each). The germline CDR1 and CDR2 sequences are KGHDR and SFDVKD. Trimming shortened V by 6 bases and J by 12 bases, and 17 bases separated the two germline ends. This CDR3 region has 13 residues. Written as DNA, the CDR3 is TGTGCCACCAGTTTAGGGGAGAGTCGACGGCAGTTCTTC. Amino acids: CATSLGESRRQFF.

This clonotype occurred a few times. The rearrangement uses TRBV29-1 and TRBJ2-2, with TRBD2 matching 12 bases. V gave up 4 bases and J gave up 5 bases; unmatched junction bases: 11. This CDR3 spans 17 amino acids. The germline V gene has CDR1 SQVTM and CDR2 ANQGSEA. The chain's CDR3 is CSVVWRWLAGGTGELFF. DNA of the CDR3: TGCAGCGTTGTGTGGAGGTGGCTAGCGGGAGGGACCGGGGAGCTGTTTTTT.